Each of the 22 T cell receptor beta chains below was sequenced from the same sample in a study of blood T cell repertoires in COVID-19. Clones were read by immunoSEQ multiplex PCR, and TCRdb kept only the in-frame ones, dropping some. Among more than 110,000 clones listed, 70% to 85% were seen once. The sequenced sample was peripheral blood. These receptors came from a woman older than 75 in a cohort sampled during active or convalescent COVID-19.

The chain carries TRBV7-3 and TRBJ2-1, with 9 bases matching TRBD2. Germline V gene sequence: CDR1 SGHTA, CDR2 FQGTGA. The J segment lost 8 bases and the V segment lost 2 bases, leaving 4 bases of the junction unmatched. This CDR3 contains 14 residues. The chain's CDR3 is CASSLLAGSDEQFF. In DNA, the CDR3 is TGTGCCAGCAGCTTACTAGCGGGGTCGGATGAGCAGTTCTTC. Variable domain in full (rest from reference TRBV7-3 and TRBJ2-1): GAGVSQTPSNKVTEKGKYVELRCDPISGHTALYWYRQSLGQGPEFLIYFQGTGAADDSGLPNDRFFAVRPEGSVSTLKIQRTERGDSAVYLCASSLLAGSDEQFFGPGTRLTVL.

The CDR3 DNA follows: TGTGCCAGCAGTTACACTAGGGCATCTCGAGAGACCCAGTACTTC. This gives the protein CASSYTRASRETQYF. The rearrangement uses TRBV6-5 and TRBJ2-5; TRBD2 is a possible D gene (5 bases). Trimming shortened V by 2 bases and J by 4 bases, and 14 bases separated the two germline ends. The CDR3 extends over 15 amino acids. Germline V gives CDR1 MNHEY, CDR2 SVGAGI.

This sequence joins TRBV7-8 and TRBJ2-1; 13 nucleotides match TRBD2. In germline, CDR1 is SGHVS, CDR2 FQNEAQ. The CDR3 consists of 17 residues. Trimming at V came to 0 bases and at J to 6 bases, leaving 5 bases not matched to a gene. This CDR3 is CASSLARGLAGSNEQFF. The CDR3 DNA reads as TGTGCCAGCAGCTTAGCGAGGGGACTAGCGGGGAGCAATGAGCAGTTCTTC.

The V call is TRBV10-3, the J call TRBJ2-7; 7 bases are a match to TRBD1. CDR3 size: 15 residues. Trimming took 3 bases from V and 4 from J; bases not matched to a gene: 9. Per germline, CDR1 ENHRY and CDR2 SYGVKD. Written as DNA, the CDR3 is TGTGCCATCAGTGACTTCGGACAGGTACGATACGAGCAGTACTTC. This translates into CAISDFGQVRYEQYF.

J is TRBJ2-1 and V is TRBV5-1; the match to TRBD2 covers 7 bases. Germline V lookup: CDR1 SGHRS, CDR2 YFSETQ. This CDR3 has 14 residues. The V segment lost 3 bases and the J segment 5 bases; nucleotides outside the gene matches: 5. CDR3 protein: CASSSGTNNNEQFF. CDR3 bases: TGCGCCAGCAGCTCCGGGACTAACAACAATGAGCAGTTCTTC.

The gene calls are TRBV6-1 and TRBJ2-3; D gene ambiguous. V was shortened by 2 bases and J by 3 bases, with 9 bases between the two germline ends. There are 14 residues in the CDR3. Germline assignment: CDR1 MNHNS and CDR2 SASEGT. The CDR3 is CASSEYSVTDTQYF. In nucleotides, the CDR3 is TGTGCCAGCAGTGAATACTCGGTTACAGATACGCAGTATTTT.

This clone was found once. The chain's CDR3 is CASSGQATNEKLFF. DNA of the CDR3: TGTGCCAGCAGCGGACAGGCAACTAATGAAAAACTGTTTTTT. The chain is built from TRBV5-4 and TRBJ1-4; TRBD1 aligns across 7 bases. Trimming removed 4 bases from V and 0 bases from J; junction bases left unmatched: 0. Germline CDR1 SGHNT, CDR2 YYREEE (reference sequence). The CDR3 loop spans 14 amino acids.

This clone was seen only once. The chain has TRBV4-3 and TRBJ1-3; 8 bases are shared with TRBD1. This CDR3 has 14 amino acids. Germline CDR1 LGHNA, CDR2 YSLEER. J was trimmed by 8 bases and V by 0 bases; bases with no gene match: 3. The CDR3 sequence is CASSQETGGYTIYF. CDR3 coding DNA: TGCGCCAGCAGCCAAGAAACAGGGGGGTACACCATATATTTT.

V usage is TRBV5-1 and J usage is TRBJ1-1, with D possibly TRBD1 on 5 matching bases. The V and J ends lost 0 bases and 4 bases respectively, with 16 bases between them. CDR1 and CDR2 from the germline V gene are SGHRS and YFSETQ. There are 16 residues in the CDR3. The CDR3 region is CASSLATTQVGTEAFF. The CDR3 nucleotides are TGCGCCAGCAGCTTGGCGACAACACAGGTGGGCACTGAAGCTTTCTTT.

This clone was counted a few times. The chain combines TRBV19 with TRBJ1-5; 11 nucleotides align to TRBD1. V was clipped by 6 bases and J by 4 bases; unmatched bases: 11. The CDR3 is 17 residues long. Germline lookup yields CDR1 LNHDA and CDR2 SQIVND (reference sequence). CDR3 loop: CASSGQGARVGNQPQHF. The CDR3 nucleotides read TGTGCCAGTAGCGGACAGGGGGCGCGGGTCGGTAATCAGCCCCAGCATTTT.

The rearrangement joins TRBV14 to TRBJ1-5; no clear D gene. Germline lookup yields CDR1 SGHDN and CDR2 FVKESK. The CDR3 is 15 amino acids. V lost 0 bases to trimming and J lost 7 bases, with 13 bases between them. The CDR3 DNA reads as TGTGCCAGCAGCCAAGACCGGTCCTCGGGGCAGCCCCAGCATTTT. This encodes CASSQDRSSGQPQHF.

The chain has TRBV7-3 and TRBJ2-2, with 14 nucleotides matching TRBD2. The germline V gene has CDR1 SGHTA and CDR2 FQGTGA. The V segment lost 5 bases and the J segment 3 bases; nucleotides outside the gene matches: 17. The CDR3 has 21 amino acids. The CDR3: CASSARPPGLAGDPDTGELFF. As DNA, the CDR3 is TGTGCCAGCAGCGCACGCCCCCCGGGACTAGCGGGGGACCCGGACACCGGGGAGCTGTTTTTT.

This clone has just one count. The V gene is TRBV7-2, the J gene TRBJ1-2; no reliable D call. This CDR3 region has 14 residues. V gave up 1 base and J gave up 8 bases, with 14 bases separating them. The germline V gene encodes CDR1 SGHTA and CDR2 FQGNSA. The CDR3 bases are TGTGCCAGCAGCTTAGGGGGAGGAACACGCGGCTACACCTTC. Translated: CASSLGGGTRGYTF.

The CDR3 is CASSVWKNRGRIQPQHF. CDR3 in DNA: TGTGCCAGCAGTGTTTGGAAGAACAGGGGAAGGATTCAGCCCCAGCATTTT. This chain connects TRBV6-4 to TRBJ1-5, with 7 bases fitting TRBD1. The germline gives CDR1 MRHNA, CDR2 SNTAGT. This CDR3 is built from 17 residues. J gave up 6 bases and V 4 bases, and 15 bases lay outside the gene matches.

The genes are TRBV5-5 and TRBJ2-1; 11 nucleotides agree with TRBD2. In germline, CDR1 is SGHKS, CDR2 YYEKEE (reference sequence). This CDR3 comprises 17 residues. V trimming: 0 bases; J trimming: 9 bases; junction bases outside the gene matches: 11. CDR3 in DNA: TGTGCCAGCAGCTTGGCCCCTCTAGCGGGGGGAAGGGGTGAGCAGTTCTTC. Amino acids: CASSLAPLAGGRGEQFF.

The chain joins TRBV7-2 to TRBJ2-5; 9 bases match TRBD1. CDR1 and CDR2 from the germline V gene are SGHTA and FQGNSA. V trimming: 7 bases; J trimming: 5 bases; junction bases outside the gene matches: 11. CDR3 size: 15 residues. Here the CDR3 reads CASKDRGGLRETQYF. CDR3 nucleotides: TGTGCCAGCAAGGACAGGGGAGGGCTCCGGGAGACCCAGTACTTC. Full variable domain (remainder filled in from reference TRBV7-2 and TRBJ2-5): GAGVSQSPSNKVTEKGKDVELRCDPISGHTALYWYRQSLGQGLEFLIYFQGNSAPDKSGLPSDRFSAERTGGSVSTLTIQRTQQEDSAVYLCASKDRGGLRETQYFGPGTRLLVL.

This clone showed up just once. In DNA, the CDR3 is TGTGCCAGCAGCTTAGTTGCGACAGGGATATTTTATGGCTACACCTTC. Protein sequence: CASSLVATGIFYGYTF. The genes are TRBV13 and TRBJ1-2; 7 bases line up with TRBD1. Germline lookup yields CDR1 PRHDT and CDR2 FYEKMQ (reference sequence). There are 16 residues in the CDR3. The junction had 10 bases not matched to a gene; V was cut back by 1 base and J by 5 bases.

CDR3 DNA sequence: TGTGCCAGCAGCCCGTTAACTAGCGGGGTGAACAATGAGCAGTTCTTC. It specifies CASSPLTSGVNNEQFF. The chain recombines TRBV4-2 with TRBJ2-1; 10 positions agree with TRBD2. J lost 5 bases, V lost 4 bases, and 8 bases had no gene match. Germline CDR1 LGHNA, CDR2 YNFKEQ. This CDR3 contains 16 residues.

The chain uses TRBV5-1 and TRBJ2-2, with TRBD2 identical over 10 bases. The CDR3 covers 15 residues. Germline V gene sequence: CDR1 SGHRS, CDR2 YFSETQ. J lost 4 bases, V lost 6 bases, and 6 bases had no gene match. CDR3 sequence: CASKNSGGPTGELFF. CDR3 sequence (DNA): TGCGCCAGCAAGAATAGCGGGGGGCCCACCGGGGAGCTGTTTTTT.

This chain joins TRBV19 and TRBJ2-5, with D possibly being TRBD2 (5 bases). Germline loops: CDR1 LNHDA, CDR2 SQIVND (reference sequence). Between the trimmed V and J ends, which lost 7 bases and 2 bases, there was a span of 14 bases. This CDR3 is 14 amino acids long. The chain's CDR3 is CASNRGHPQETQYF. CDR3 nucleotides: TGTGCCAGTAATAGAGGGCACCCACAAGAGACCCAGTACTTC.

The rearrangement uses TRBV5-1 and TRBJ2-1, with D tentatively TRBD2 (7 bases). The germline V gene encodes CDR1 SGHRS and CDR2 YFSETQ. The CDR3 loop spans 13 amino acids. The V end lost 2 bases, the J end lost 8 bases, and 11 bases lay between the germline ends. The CDR3 bases are TGCGCCAGCAGCTTTGCGGGGGCGGATGAGCAGTTCTTC. It encodes CASSFAGADEQFF.

The J gene is TRBJ2-2, the V gene TRBV7-9; no reliable D call. This CDR3 spans 15 amino acids. The germline V and J ends were trimmed by 7 bases and 3 bases, with 15 bases remaining between them. From germline, CDR1 is SEHNR and CDR2 FQNEAQ (reference sequence). The DNA of the CDR3 is TGTGCCAGCACCAAAGCCGCTGCGGACACCGGGGAGCTGTTTTTT. This translates into CASTKAAADTGELFF.